Listed below are T cell receptor beta chains from one sample, sequenced in a study of T cell changes during pregnancy in multiple sclerosis. Clones were read by immunoSEQ multiplex PCR, and TCRdb kept only the in-frame ones, dropping some. The sample consists of about 38,000 clones, about nine tenths of them appearing once. This specimen was CD8+ T cells from peripheral blood mononuclear cells, taken after pregnancy. The receptors shown here come from a female donor with multiple sclerosis, enrolled in a pregnancy study. CDR3s leave out the opening cysteine and the closing phenylalanine or tryptophan.

>TRBV27
ASGKGLTEQY
>TRBV27
ASSLSTYTDTQY
>TRBV7-9
ASSLGGQEAF
>TRBV4-1
ASSQARQGPEAF
>TRBV7-9
ASVAGANNEQF
>TRBV30
ACRNLQPMNTEAF
>TRBV6-1
ASSEGAIRLIYEQY
>TRBV6-5
ASSKRDRAGYGYT
>TRBV7-2
ASSKTSGADTQY
>TRBV14
ASSQGGTSYNEQF
>TRBV5-1
ASSLELQWGDEQF
>TRBV9
ASSVVARGEYPNYGYT
>TRBV5-6
ASSFGGGYSNQPQH
>TRBV6-5
ASSWGTDSNQPQH